This TCR beta chain was documented in a study of T cells in Graves' hyperthyroidism and ophthalmopathy. RNA transcripts gave rise to amplified TCR beta CDR3 regions. In the first-round RT-PCR of the TCR CDR3, the HTBI primer set was used. TCRdb independently ran MiXCR on the multiplex PCR reads; one entry per CDR3 protein. The sample holds approximately 330,000 distinct CDR3 sequences, 15% to 20% seen once. Hyperthyroidism was newly diagnosed in patients aged 18 to 65 (duration under 2 months). Diagnostic decisions used clinical symptoms, serum thyroxine and TRAb, thyroid ultrasound and orbital computed tomography. The receptor comes from a woman in her forties or fifties with Graves' hyperthyroidism. The sequenced sample was blood.

CDR3 bases: TGTGCCAGCACGGCCTTCGGGTACGAGCAGTACTTC. Translated, it gives CASTAFGYEQYF. The rearrangement links TRBV28 to TRBJ2-7; D is unresolved. The CDR3 runs to 12 residues. The V end was cut by 7 bases, the J end by 4 bases, with 11 bases between. The germline V gene has CDR1 MDHEN and CDR2 SYDVKM.